Listed here is a single T cell receptor beta chain. Trimming removed 0 bases from V and 11 bases from J, with 16 bases in between. CDR3 length: 14 residues. Looked up from germline, CDR1 is SGHVS and CDR2 is FQNEAQ. This specimen belongs to a study of blood T cell repertoires in COVID-19. Original processing methods: Nucleated cell number was recorded as an estimate derived from reference gene primer amplification. Clones were sequenced by immunoSEQ multiplex PCR, and TCRdb holds only the in-frame ones, with some missing. V, J and clone size were drawn from that table, and D and trimming were deduced from the DNA. The sample holds approximately 330,000 clones, roughly 90% seen once. One Seattle source followed patients from active infection through their disease course.

Specimen: peripheral blood. The chain combines TRBV7-8 with TRBJ1-2; maybe TRBD1 (5 bases). This TCR was recovered from a man in his thirties or forties with COVID-19, enrolled during active disease. The DNA for the CDR3 is TGTGCCAGCAGCTTAGCAGGACGACAGTCTAGATACACCTTC. Translating gives CASSLAGRQSRYTF.